The T cell receptor beta chain under discussion was sequenced for a study of blood T cell repertoires in COVID-19. Turning to the study itself: COVID-19 samples from acute and convalescent phases originated in the United States, Italy and Spain. The analysed material was cDNA or gDNA that came from T cells, B-cell-depleted T cells, or PBMCs.

The CDR3 length is 18 residues. Original data processing: The assay estimated nucleated cells by amplifying reference gene primers. Sequencing used immunoSEQ multiplex PCR; TCRdb keeps in-frame clones, though not all of them. For V, J and clone size, that table is used; D and trimming come from the DNA. The table lists 50,000 to 65,000 clones, roughly 90% of them singletons, with approximately 3.5% in the top ten. The sequenced sample was peripheral blood. The sequence came from a man in his sixties or seventies with acute or convalescent COVID-19. This chain joins TRBV21-1 and TRBJ2-3; the listed D gene, TRBD2, was not tested against the DNA. TRBV21-1 is a listed pseudogene. The DNA of the CDR3 is TGTGCCAGCAACAACGGGCGGGGGGCCTTCAGGCACACAGATACGCAGTATTTT. Protein: CASNNGRGAFRHTDTQYF.